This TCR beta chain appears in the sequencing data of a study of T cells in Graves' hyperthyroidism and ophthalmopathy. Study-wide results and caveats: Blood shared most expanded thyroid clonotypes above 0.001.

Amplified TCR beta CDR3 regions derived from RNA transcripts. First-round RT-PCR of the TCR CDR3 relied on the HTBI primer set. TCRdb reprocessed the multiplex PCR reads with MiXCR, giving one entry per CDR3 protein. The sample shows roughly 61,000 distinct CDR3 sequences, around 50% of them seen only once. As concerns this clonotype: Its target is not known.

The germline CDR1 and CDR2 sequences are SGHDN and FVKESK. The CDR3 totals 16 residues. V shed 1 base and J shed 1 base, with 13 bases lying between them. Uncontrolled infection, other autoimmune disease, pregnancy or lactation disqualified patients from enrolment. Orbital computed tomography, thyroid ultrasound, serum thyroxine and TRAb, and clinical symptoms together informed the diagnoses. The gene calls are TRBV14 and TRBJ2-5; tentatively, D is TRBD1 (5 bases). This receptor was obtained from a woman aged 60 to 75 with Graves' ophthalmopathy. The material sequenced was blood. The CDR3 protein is CASSQAFGHTQETQYF. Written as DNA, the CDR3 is TGTGCCAGCAGCCAAGCTTTCGGACATACCCAAGAGACCCAGTACTTC.